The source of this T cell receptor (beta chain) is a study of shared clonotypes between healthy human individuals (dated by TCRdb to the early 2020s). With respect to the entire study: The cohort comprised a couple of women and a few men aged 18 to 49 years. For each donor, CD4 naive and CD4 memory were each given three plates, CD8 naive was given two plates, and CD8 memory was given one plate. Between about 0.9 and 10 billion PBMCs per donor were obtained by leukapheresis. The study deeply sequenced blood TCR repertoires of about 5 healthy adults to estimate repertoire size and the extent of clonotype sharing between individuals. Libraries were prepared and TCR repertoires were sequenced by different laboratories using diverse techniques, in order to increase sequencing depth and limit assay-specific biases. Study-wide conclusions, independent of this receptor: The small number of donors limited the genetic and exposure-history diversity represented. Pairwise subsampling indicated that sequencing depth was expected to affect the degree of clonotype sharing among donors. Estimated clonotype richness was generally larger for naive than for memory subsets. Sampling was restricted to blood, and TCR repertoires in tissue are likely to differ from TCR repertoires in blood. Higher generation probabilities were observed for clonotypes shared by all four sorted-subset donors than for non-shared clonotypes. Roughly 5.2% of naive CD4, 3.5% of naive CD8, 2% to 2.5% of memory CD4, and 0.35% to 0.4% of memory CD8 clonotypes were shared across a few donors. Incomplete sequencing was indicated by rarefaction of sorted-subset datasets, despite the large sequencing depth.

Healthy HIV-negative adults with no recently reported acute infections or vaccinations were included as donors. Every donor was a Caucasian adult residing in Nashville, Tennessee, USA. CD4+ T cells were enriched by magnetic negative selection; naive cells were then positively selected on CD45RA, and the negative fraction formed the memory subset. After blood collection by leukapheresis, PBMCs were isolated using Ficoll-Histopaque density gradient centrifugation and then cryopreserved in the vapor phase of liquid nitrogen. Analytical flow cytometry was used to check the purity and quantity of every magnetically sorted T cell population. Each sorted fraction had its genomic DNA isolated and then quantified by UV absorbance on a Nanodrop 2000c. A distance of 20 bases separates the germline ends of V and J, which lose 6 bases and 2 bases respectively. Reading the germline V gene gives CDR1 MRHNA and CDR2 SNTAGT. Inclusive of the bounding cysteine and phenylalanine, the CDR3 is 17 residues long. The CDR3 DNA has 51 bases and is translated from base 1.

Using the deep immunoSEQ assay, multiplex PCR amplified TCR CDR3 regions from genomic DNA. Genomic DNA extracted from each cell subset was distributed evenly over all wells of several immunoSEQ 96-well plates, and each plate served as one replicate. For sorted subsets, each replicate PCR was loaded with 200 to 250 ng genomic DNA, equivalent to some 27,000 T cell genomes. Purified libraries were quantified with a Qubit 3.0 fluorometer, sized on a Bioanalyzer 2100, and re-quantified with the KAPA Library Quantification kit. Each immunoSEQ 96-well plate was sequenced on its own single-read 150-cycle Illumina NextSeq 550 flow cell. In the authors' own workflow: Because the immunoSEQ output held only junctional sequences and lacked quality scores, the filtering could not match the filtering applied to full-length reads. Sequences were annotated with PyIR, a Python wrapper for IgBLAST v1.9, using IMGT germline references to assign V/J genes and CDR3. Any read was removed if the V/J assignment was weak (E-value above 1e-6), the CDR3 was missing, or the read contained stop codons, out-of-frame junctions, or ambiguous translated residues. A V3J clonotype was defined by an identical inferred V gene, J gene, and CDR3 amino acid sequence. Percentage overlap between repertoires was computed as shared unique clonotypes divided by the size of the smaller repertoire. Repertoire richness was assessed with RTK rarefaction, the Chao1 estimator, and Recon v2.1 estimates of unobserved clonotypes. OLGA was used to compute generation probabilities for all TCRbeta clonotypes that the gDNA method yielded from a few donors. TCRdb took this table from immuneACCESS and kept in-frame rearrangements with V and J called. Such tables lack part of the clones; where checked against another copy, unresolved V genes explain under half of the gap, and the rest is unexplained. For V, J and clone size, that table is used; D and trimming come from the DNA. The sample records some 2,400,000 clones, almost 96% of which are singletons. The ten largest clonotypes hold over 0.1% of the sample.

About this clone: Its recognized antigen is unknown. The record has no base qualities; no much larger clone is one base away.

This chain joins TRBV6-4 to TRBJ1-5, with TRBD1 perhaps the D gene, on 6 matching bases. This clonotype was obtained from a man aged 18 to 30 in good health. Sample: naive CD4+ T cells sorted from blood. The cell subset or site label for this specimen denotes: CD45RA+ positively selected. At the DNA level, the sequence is TGTGCCAGCAGAGTTCTAGATGGGCCAGGGGGCAATCAGCCCCAGCATTTT. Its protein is CASRVLDGPGGNQPQHF.